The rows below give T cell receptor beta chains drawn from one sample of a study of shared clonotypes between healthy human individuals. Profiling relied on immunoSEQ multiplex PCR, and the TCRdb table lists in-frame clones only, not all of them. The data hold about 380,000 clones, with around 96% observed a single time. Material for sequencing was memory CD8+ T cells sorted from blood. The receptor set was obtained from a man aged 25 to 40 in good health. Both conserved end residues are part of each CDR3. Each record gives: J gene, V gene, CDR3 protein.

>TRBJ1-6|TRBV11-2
CASSIGQFNSPLHF
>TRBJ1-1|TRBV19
CASSEWTGRNTEAFF
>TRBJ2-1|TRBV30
CAWRVAGRNEQFF
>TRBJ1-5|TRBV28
CASSLWEVGNQPQHF
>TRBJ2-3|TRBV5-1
CASSLVAGVDTQYF
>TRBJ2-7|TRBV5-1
CASSQGSSYVSYEQYF
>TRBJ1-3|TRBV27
CASRGNTIYF
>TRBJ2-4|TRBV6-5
CASSYSVRSAKNIQYF
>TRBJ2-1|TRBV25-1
CASSRVPGIQFF
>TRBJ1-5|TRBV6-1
CASSELGQGNQPQHF
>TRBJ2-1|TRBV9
CASSVLLAGGNEQFF
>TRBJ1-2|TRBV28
CASSPDRGYGYTF
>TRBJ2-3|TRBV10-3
CAISEWSTDTQYF
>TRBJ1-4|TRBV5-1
CASSLDGAREKLFF
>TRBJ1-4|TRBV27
CASSLSSYWVNEKLFF
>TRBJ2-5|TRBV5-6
CASSHSGQETQYF
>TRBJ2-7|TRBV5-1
CASSLRGSAYEQYF
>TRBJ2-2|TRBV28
CAARGTNANTGELFF
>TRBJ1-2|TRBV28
CASSLHPRDSYTF
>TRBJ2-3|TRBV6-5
CASSLTGTRTDTQYF
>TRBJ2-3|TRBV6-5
CASTRTSGNGDTQYF
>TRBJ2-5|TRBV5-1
CASSLLGVGETQYF
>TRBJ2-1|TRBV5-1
CASSLGAGSISYNEQFF
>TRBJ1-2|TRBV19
CASSTPGTDYYGYTF
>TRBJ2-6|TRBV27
CASSLLTGTGANVLTF
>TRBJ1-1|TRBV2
CASSVGAGRAFF
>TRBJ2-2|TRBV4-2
CASSQDEGHGGELFF
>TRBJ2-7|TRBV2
CASSDPSPYEQYF
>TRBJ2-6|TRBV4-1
CASGDRLLRSGANVLTF
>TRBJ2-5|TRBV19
CASRSGEETQYF
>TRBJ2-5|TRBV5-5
CASSTLSGSGETQYF
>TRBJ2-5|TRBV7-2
CASSFQMGIMETQYF
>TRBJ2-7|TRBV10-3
CAISETKHEQYF
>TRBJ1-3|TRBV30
CAWSGPGAGGNTIYF
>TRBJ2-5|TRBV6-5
CASSWGLAGAQETQYF
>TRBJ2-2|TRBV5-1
CASSRDRGTGELFF
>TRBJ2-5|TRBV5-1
CASSGWTGGQETQYF
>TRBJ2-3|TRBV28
CASSPPRSGVRADTQYF
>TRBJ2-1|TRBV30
CAWSVASEQFF
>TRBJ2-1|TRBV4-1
CASSQDSGQGADEQFF
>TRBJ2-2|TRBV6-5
CASSYSPGVNTGELFF
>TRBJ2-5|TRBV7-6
CASSFSRLLRGIQETQYF
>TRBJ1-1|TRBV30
CAWSVLYRGDTEAFF
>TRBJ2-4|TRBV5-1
CASSPGWNLAKNIQYF
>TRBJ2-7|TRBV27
CASSSRDSTYEQYF
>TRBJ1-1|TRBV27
CATTRFGTASLNTEAFF
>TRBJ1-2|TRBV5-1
CASSLPGTGDGYTF
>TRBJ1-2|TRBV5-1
CASSLLAGSYGYTF
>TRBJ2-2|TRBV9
CASSAGTGGTGELFF
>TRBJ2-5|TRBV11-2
CASSQGLAGVGETQYF
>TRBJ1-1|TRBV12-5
CASGLDDGWVATEAFF
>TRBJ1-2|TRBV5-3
CARKRQGMGGYTF
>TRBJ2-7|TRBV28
CASNHPGPLREQYF
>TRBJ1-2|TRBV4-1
CASSQEWTGTGISGYTF
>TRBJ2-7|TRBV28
CASSSGTGDEQYF
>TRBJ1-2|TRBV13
CASSLAGYGYTF
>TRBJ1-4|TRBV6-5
CASSSGQGVANEKLFF